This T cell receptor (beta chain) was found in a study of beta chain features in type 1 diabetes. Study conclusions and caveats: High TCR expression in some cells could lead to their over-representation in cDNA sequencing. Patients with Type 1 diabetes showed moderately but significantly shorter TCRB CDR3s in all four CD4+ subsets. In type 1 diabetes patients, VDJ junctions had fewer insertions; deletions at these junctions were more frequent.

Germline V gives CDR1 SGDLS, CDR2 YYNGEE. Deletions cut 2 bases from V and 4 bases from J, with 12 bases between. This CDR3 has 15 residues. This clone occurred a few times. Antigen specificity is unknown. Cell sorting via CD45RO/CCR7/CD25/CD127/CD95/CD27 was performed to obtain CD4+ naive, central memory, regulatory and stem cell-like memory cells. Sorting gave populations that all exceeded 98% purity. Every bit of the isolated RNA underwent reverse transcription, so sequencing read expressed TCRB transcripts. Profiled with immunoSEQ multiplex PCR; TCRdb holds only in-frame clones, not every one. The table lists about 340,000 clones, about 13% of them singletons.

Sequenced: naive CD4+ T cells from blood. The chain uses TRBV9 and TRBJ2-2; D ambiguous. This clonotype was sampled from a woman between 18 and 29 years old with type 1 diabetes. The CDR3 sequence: CASSVEVRVTGELFF. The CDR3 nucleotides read TGTGCCAGCAGCGTTGAGGTTCGCGTCACCGGGGAGCTGTTTTTT.